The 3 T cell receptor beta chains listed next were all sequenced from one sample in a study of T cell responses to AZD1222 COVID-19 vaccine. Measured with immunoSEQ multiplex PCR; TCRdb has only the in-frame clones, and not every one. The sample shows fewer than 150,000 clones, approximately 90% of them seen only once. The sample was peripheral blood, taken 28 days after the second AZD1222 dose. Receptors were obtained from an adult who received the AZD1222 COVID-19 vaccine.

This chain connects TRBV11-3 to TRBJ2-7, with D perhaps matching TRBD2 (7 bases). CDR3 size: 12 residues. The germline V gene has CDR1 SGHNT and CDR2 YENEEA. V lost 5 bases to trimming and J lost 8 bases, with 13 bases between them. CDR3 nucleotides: TGTGCCAGCAGCCATAGGCGGGGGCAGCAGTACTTC. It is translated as CASSHRRGQQYF. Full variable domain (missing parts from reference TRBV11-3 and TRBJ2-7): EAGVVQSPRYKIIEKKQPVAFWCNPISGHNTLYWYLQNLGQGPELLIRYENEEAVDDSQLPKDRFSAERLKGVDSTLKIQPAELGDSAVYLCASSHRRGQQYFGPGTRLTVT.

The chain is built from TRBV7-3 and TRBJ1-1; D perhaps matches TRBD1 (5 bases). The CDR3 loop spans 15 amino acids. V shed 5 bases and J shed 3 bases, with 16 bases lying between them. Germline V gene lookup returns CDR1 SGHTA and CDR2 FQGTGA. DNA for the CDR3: TGTGCCAGCAGCCAAGGGACCCCTGCGTACACTGAAGCTTTCTTT. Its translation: CASSQGTPAYTEAFF.

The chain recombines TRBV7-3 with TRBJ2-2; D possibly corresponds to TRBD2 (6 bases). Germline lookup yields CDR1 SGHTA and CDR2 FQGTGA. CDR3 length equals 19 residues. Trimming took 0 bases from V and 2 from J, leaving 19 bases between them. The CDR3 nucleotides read TGTGCCAGCAGCTTAACCCCGGGACTCGAGGCCCTTAACACCGGGGAGCTGTTTTTT. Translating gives CASSLTPGLEALNTGELFF.